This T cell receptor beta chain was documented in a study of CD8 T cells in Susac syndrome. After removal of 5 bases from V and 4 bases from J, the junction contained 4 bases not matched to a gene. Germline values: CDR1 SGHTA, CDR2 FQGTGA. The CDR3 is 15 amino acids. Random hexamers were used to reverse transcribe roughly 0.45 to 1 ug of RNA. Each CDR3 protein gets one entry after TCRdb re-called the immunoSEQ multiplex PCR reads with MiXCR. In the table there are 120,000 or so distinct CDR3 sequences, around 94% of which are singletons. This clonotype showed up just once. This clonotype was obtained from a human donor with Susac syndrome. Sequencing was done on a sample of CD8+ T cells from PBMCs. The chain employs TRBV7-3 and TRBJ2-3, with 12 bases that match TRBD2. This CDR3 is CASSASSGGADTQYF. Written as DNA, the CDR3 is TGTGCCAGCAGCGCGTCTAGCGGGGGGGCAGATACGCAGTATTTT.